This T cell receptor beta chain was documented in a study of blood T cell repertoires in COVID-19. Study as a whole: Italy, Spain and the United States were the sources of the convalescent and acute COVID-19 samples. The cDNA or gDNA used as material had been derived from T cells, B-cell-depleted T cells, or PBMCs.

CDR1 SNHLY and CDR2 FYNNEI come from the germline V gene. CDR3 length equals 14 residues. Trimming cost V 8 bases and J 1 base; bases outside gene matches: 3. Original handling: Amplifying reference gene primers gave estimates of nucleated cell counts. Sequencing was performed with immunoSEQ multiplex PCR; in TCRdb, only in-frame clones are kept and a portion is missing. That table furnishes V, J and clone size, whereas the DNA furnished D and trimming. The data hold 150,000 to 200,000 clones, with 81% observed a single time. V is TRBV2 and J is TRBJ2-3, with 10 bases fitting TRBD2. This TCR was recovered from a woman older than 75 with COVID-19, enrolled during active disease. Sequenced input: peripheral blood. The CDR3 nucleotides read TGTGCCAGCCGACTAGCGGGTGGCACAGATACGCAGTATTTT. Its protein product is CASRLAGGTDTQYF.